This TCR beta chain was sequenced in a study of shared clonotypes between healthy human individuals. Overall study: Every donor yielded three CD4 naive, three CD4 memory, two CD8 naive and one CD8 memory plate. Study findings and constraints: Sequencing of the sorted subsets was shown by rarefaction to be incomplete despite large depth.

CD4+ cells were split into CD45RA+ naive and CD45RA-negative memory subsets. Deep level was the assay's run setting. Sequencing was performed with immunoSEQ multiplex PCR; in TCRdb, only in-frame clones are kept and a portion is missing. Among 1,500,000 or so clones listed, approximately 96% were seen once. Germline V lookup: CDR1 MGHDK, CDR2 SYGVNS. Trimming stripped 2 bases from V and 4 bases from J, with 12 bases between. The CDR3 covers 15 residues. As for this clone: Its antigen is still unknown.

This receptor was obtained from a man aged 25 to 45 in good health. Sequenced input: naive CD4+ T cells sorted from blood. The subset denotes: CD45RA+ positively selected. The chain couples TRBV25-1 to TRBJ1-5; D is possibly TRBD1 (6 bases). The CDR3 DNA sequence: TGTGCCAGCAGTGAAGCAGGGGCGGGTAATCAGCCCCAGCATTTT. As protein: CASSEAGAGNQPQHF.